One T cell receptor (beta chain) is described in this entry. The CDR3 end shows no conserved phenylalanine or tryptophan, and so a read error is likely. The data belong to a study of tumor-infiltrating lymphocytes in primary liver carcinoma. Looking at the study overall: Spanning 4.2 to 10 cm, the tumors were T1-T3 N0M0.

The researchers produced TCR beta cDNA from around 500 ng total RNA with a constant-region primer. The TCR beta library was amplified through three nested multiplex PCR rounds in a modified ARM-PCR procedure. PCR rounds one and two used TRBV1-TRBV30 forward primers with a C-beta reverse primer for around 9 cycles each. TCRdb re-analysed the multiplex PCR reads in MiXCR, keeping a single row per CDR3 protein. The table has around 80,000 distinct CDR3 sequences, 60% to 75% seen once. For each extraction, RNA and DNA were obtained together from approximately 20-30 mg of unsorted bulk tissue. Treatment of the patients' primary liver carcinoma consisted of surgical resection. Tumor samples uniformly had over 85% viable tumor cells. This CDR3 is 12 amino acids long. Germline CDR1 reads SNHLY; CDR2 reads FYNNEI.

The material sequenced was liver tumor tissue from sampling region 1. As to subset: tumor region T1, superior pole. The TCR originated in a man in his forties or fifties with primary liver carcinoma and hepatitis B virus infection. V usage is TRBV2 and J usage is TRBJ2-7, with D perhaps TRBD1 or TRBD2 (6 bases each). The J call is uncertain, as TRBJ2-1 better fits the DNA end. CDR3 in amino acids: CARGGFFTEQFL. The CDR3 DNA reads TGTGCCCGAGGGGGGTTCTTCACCGAGCAGTTCCTC.